This entry is about one T cell receptor (beta chain). In the original processing: How many nucleated cells were present was estimated from reference gene primer amplification. TCRdb's copy holds only in-frame clones and misses some; the assay was immunoSEQ multiplex PCR. The V and J calls and clone size were taken over from that table, and D and trimming were inferred from the DNA. The sample yields 150,000 to 200,000 clones, approximately 91% seen once. In germline, CDR1 is LGHDT, CDR2 YNNKEL (reference sequence). V shed 1 base and J 1 base; nucleotides not matched to a gene: 5. CDR3 length equals 17 residues. The sample originates from a study of blood T cell repertoires in COVID-19.

The V and J genes are TRBV3-1 (or the pseudogene TRBV3-2) and TRBJ2-3; 10 positions match TRBD2. The TCR sequence derives from a woman younger than 35 who had recovered from COVID-19. Source material: PBMCs or T cells enriched from blood (not recorded which). CDR3 nucleotide sequence: TGTGCCAGCAGCCAAGCCGCCGGGACTAGCGGCACAGATACGCAGTATTTT. Encoded protein: CASSQAAGTSGTDTQYF.